The next 7 T cell receptor beta chains were all read from a single sample in a study of shared clonotypes between healthy human individuals. Clones were read by immunoSEQ multiplex PCR, and TCRdb kept only the in-frame ones, dropping some. The sample holds roughly 2 million clones; roughly 95% are singletons and the top ten take 0.9% to 1.4%. Naive CD8 cells were CD45RO-negative, positively selected for CCR7, excluding terminally differentiated effector memory CD45RA+ cells. Sequenced input: naive CD8+ T cells sorted from blood. All receptors derive from a man aged 18 to 29 in good health.

The V and J genes are TRBV7-9 and TRBJ2-7; 9 nucleotides match TRBD1. Trimming at V came to 4 bases and at J to 9 bases, leaving 13 bases not matched to a gene. CDR1 is SEHNR, CDR2 FQNEAQ, per germline (reference sequence). The CDR3 is 15 amino acids. CDR3 DNA sequence: TGTGCCAGCAGCTCGAGGACAGGGGTCCTCCTAGCGCAGTACTTC. Residues: CASSSRTGVLLAQYF.

V and J are TRBV9 and TRBJ2-7; 9 nucleotides agree with TRBD2. Unmatched junction bases numbered 6, after V lost 4 bases and J lost 1 base. CDR3 size: 15 residues. Germline V gene sequence: CDR1 SGDLS, CDR2 YYNGEE. CDR3 protein: CASSPIAGVSYEQYF. CDR3 in DNA: TGTGCCAGCAGCCCAATAGCGGGGGTGTCCTACGAGCAGTACTTC. Filled out from reference TRBV9 and TRBJ2-7, the complete variable domain reads DSGVTQTPKHLITATGQRVTLRCSPRSGDLSVYWYQQSLDQGLQFLIQYYNGEERAKGNILERFSAQQFPDLHSELNLSSLELGDSALYFCASSPIAGVSYEQYFGPGTRLTVT.

This chain connects TRBV5-4 to TRBJ2-7; perhaps TRBD2 as D (6 bases). Per the germline V gene, CDR1 is SGHNT and CDR2 is YYREEE (reference sequence). V was shortened by 4 bases and J by 1 base, with 9 bases between the two germline ends. The CDR3 runs to 13 residues. DNA of the CDR3: TGTGCCAGCAGCCATGCGGGATCCTACGAGCAGTACTTC. It is translated as CASSHAGSYEQYF.

This sequence joins TRBV28 and TRBJ2-3; D not certain. V shed 8 bases and J shed 1 base, with 13 bases lying between them. The CDR3 is 14 amino acids. Germline V gene sequence: CDR1 MDHEN, CDR2 SYDVKM. CDR3 coding DNA: TGTGCCAGCCATAACGCCGCCGGCACAGATACGCAGTATTTT. This encodes CASHNAAGTDTQYF. The variable domain in full, completed from reference TRBV28 and TRBJ2-3, reads DVKVTQSSRYLVKRTGEKVFLECVQDMDHENMFWYRQDPGLGLRLIYFSYDVKMKEKGDIPEGYSVSREKKERFSLILESASTNQTSMYLCASHNAAGTDTQYFGPGTRLTVL.

The chain links TRBV7-8 to TRBJ2-5, with 7 bases aligning to TRBD2. The CDR3 has 15 amino acids. V lost 1 base to trimming and J lost 2 bases; unmatched junction nucleotides: 4. Germline loops: CDR1 SGHVS, CDR2 FQNEAQ. This CDR3 is CASSLVASGQETQYF. The CDR3 DNA reads TGTGCCAGCAGCTTAGTAGCTAGCGGACAAGAGACCCAGTACTTC.

The chain recombines TRBV30 with TRBJ2-3; TRBD2 agrees at 11 bases. The germline CDR1 and CDR2 sequences are GTSNPN and SVGIG (reference sequence). Unmatched junction bases numbered 6, after V lost 1 base and J lost 6 bases. This CDR3 comprises 15 residues. As DNA, the CDR3 is TGTGCCTGGAGTGAAATAGCGGGAGGGCCGGATACGCAGTATTTT. Translating gives CAWSEIAGGPDTQYF.

The sample holds one count of this clone. The rearrangement uses TRBV7-8 and TRBJ2-1; 12 nucleotides match TRBD2. Germline trimming cut 3 bases from V and 7 bases from J; bases unmatched to any gene: 13. The CDR3 covers 18 residues. CDR1 and CDR2 (germline): SGHVS, FQNEAQ. CDR3 residues: CASSFELAGGPGGNEQFF. The CDR3, as DNA: TGTGCCAGCAGCTTCGAACTAGCGGGAGGCCCCGGAGGAAATGAGCAGTTCTTC.